The 24 T cell receptor beta chains reported below all come from one sample, sequenced in a study of shared clonotypes between healthy human individuals. Terminally differentiated effector memory CD45RA+ cells were excluded by CCR7 positive selection of CD45RO-negative cells. Sequencing was performed with immunoSEQ multiplex PCR; in TCRdb, only in-frame clones are kept and a portion is missing. The sample includes fewer than 700,000 clones, 85% to 95% of them seen just once. The sequencing input was naive CD8+ T cells sorted from blood. All receptors come from a woman younger than 45 in good health.

The genes are TRBV28 and TRBJ2-7; tentative D call: TRBD2 (7 bases). This CDR3 is 16 amino acids long. Germline-derived CDR1 and CDR2 are MDHEN and SYDVKM. V was clipped by 0 bases and J by 6 bases, with 18 bases between them. The CDR3 here is CASSLWRGTSDVEQYF. In DNA form, the CDR3 reads TGTGCCAGCAGTTTATGGCGGGGGACATCGGACGTCGAGCAGTACTTC.

The genes are TRBV19 and TRBJ1-5; D uncertain. The germline gives CDR1 LNHDA, CDR2 SQIVND (reference sequence). This CDR3 contains 16 residues. V was shortened by 6 bases and J by 1 base, with 16 bases between the two germline ends. For the CDR3, the DNA is TGTGCCAGTAGGACTTCGTGGCAGGAAAGCAATCAGCCCCAGCATTTT. Its translation is CASRTSWQESNQPQHF.

This chain joins TRBV10-3 and TRBJ2-1, with 9 bases identical to TRBD1. The J segment lost 4 bases and the V segment lost 5 bases, leaving 3 bases of the junction unmatched. The CDR3 is made up of 14 amino acids. CDR1 and CDR2 from the germline V gene are ENHRY and SYGVKD. CDR3 region: CAISWTGDYNEQFF. CDR3 DNA sequence: TGTGCCATCAGTTGGACAGGGGATTACAATGAGCAGTTCTTC.

A word on this clone: This sample also contains other DNA sequences that code for the same CDR3. The rearrangement links TRBV7-9 to TRBJ2-7; D may be TRBD1 or TRBD2 (5 bases each). Germline V gene lookup returns CDR1 SEHNR and CDR2 FQNEAQ (reference sequence). The CDR3 has 16 residues. With 1 base removed from V and 3 bases from J, the gap between germline ends came to 16 bases. The CDR3 spells CASSLVGAGRGYEQYF. CDR3 DNA sequence: TGTGCCAGCAGCTTAGTAGGGGCGGGTCGGGGCTACGAGCAGTACTTC.

The rearrangement links TRBV11-2 to TRBJ2-3, with 12 bases that match TRBD1. Germline CDR1 SGHAT, CDR2 FQNNGV. The CDR3 length is 17 residues. The V gene end was trimmed by 1 base and the J gene end by 4 bases; junction bases not matched to a gene: 6. The CDR3 DNA follows: TGTGCCAGCAGCTTAGCTCGGGGACAGGGGGCCTCAGATACGCAGTATTTT. It translates to CASSLARGQGASDTQYF.

V is TRBV27 and J is TRBJ2-6, with a possible D match to TRBD2 (5 bases). CDR1 and CDR2 (germline): MNHEY, SMNVEV (reference sequence). This CDR3 is 15 amino acids long. V lost 7 bases, J lost 0 bases, and 10 bases lay in between. The CDR3: CASTAGFSGANVLTF. In DNA form, the CDR3 reads TGTGCCAGCACCGCGGGTTTCTCTGGGGCCAACGTCCTGACTTTC.

This clone was seen just once. This chain links TRBV28 with TRBJ2-1; possible D gene TRBD1, 5 bases. Germline V gene lookup returns CDR1 MDHEN and CDR2 SYDVKM. Trimming removed 5 bases at V and 0 bases at J, with 14 bases between. The CDR3 has 16 residues. The chain's CDR3 is CASSPKYRSSYNEQFF. CDR3 nucleotide sequence: TGTGCCAGCAGTCCGAAGTACAGGAGCTCCTACAATGAGCAGTTCTTC.

This clone was recorded only once. The CDR3 DNA sequence: TGTGCCGGAAAGGACAGTCTCACAGATACGCAGTATTTT. Protein product: CAGKDSLTDTQYF. The chain has TRBV6-5 and TRBJ2-3; possible D gene TRBD1, 6 bases. The V gene lost 11 bases and the J gene lost 2 bases, with 14 bases spanning the gap. The CDR3 has 13 amino acids. The germline V gene encodes CDR1 MNHEY and CDR2 SVGAGI.

This rearrangement joins TRBV13 to TRBJ2-2; D is possibly TRBD2 (5 bases). CDR3 size: 17 residues. Germline CDR1 PRHDT, CDR2 FYEKMQ (reference sequence). V lost 6 bases to trimming and J lost 8 bases, with 25 bases between them. The chain's CDR3 is CASSQIGPSGGAGELFF. The CDR3 DNA is TGTGCCAGCAGTCAGATAGGCCCGAGCGGAGGAGCGGGGGAGCTGTTTTTT.

V gene TRBV27 combines with J gene TRBJ2-1; 9 nucleotides agree with TRBD1. V gave up 5 bases and J gave up 3 bases; unmatched junction bases: 5. The CDR3 length is 15 residues. Germline V gene lookup returns CDR1 MNHEY and CDR2 SMNVEV (reference sequence). DNA of the CDR3: TGTGCCAGCAGTCACGGGACAGGGCTCTACAATGAGCAGTTCTTC. Translation gives CASSHGTGLYNEQFF.

The rearrangement joins TRBV28 to TRBJ1-1; a weak D match, TRBD1 (6 bases). The CDR3 is 13 amino acids. CDR1 MDHEN and CDR2 SYDVKM come from the germline V gene. Between the trimmed V and J ends, which lost 3 bases and 5 bases, there was a span of 10 bases. CDR3 residues: CASSFNRVTEAFF. The CDR3, as DNA: TGTGCCAGCAGTTTTAACAGGGTGACTGAAGCTTTCTTT.

The chain uses TRBV7-2 and TRBJ2-3; TRBD2 agrees at 12 bases. Germline CDR1 is SGHTA and CDR2 is FQGNSA. V was pared by 5 bases and J by 0 bases, with 12 bases of the junction left unmatched. This CDR3 has 19 amino acids. The CDR3 is CASSPTSGRSIRSTDTQYF. CDR3 DNA: TGTGCCAGCAGCCCGACTAGCGGGAGAAGTATTCGTAGCACAGATACGCAGTATTTT.

V is TRBV27 and J is TRBJ2-3; tentatively, D is TRBD2 (5 bases). The germline gives CDR1 MNHEY, CDR2 SMNVEV (reference sequence). The CDR3 runs 16 residues. Trimming removed 8 bases at V and 4 bases at J, with 22 bases between. CDR3 sequence reads: CASSLRSNGGPDTQYF. DNA for the CDR3: TGTGCCAGCTCCTTAAGAAGCAATGGAGGTCCAGATACGCAGTATTTT.

The rearrangement links TRBV9 to TRBJ1-2, with 8 nucleotides matching TRBD1. The V gene end was trimmed by 4 bases and the J gene end by 4 bases; junction bases not matched to a gene: 12. This CDR3 has 16 residues. CDR1 SGDLS and CDR2 YYNGEE come from the germline V gene. Here the CDR3 reads CASSPTGTGGGYGYTF. For the CDR3, the DNA is TGTGCCAGCAGCCCTACCGGGACAGGTGGGGGCTATGGCTACACCTTC.

V gene TRBV10-3 combines with J gene TRBJ2-7, with 8 nucleotides matching TRBD1. Germline CDR1 is ENHRY and CDR2 is SYGVKD. V was clipped by 0 bases and J by 3 bases; unmatched bases: 1. The CDR3 has 14 residues. The CDR3 region has the DNA TGTGCCATCAGTGAGTCGGGACAGGACTACGAGCAGTACTTC. Residues: CAISESGQDYEQYF.

This sequence joins TRBV15 and TRBJ1-1; D unresolved. Trimming took off 1 base at V and 0 bases at J, with 9 bases between the two ends. The length of the CDR3 is 15 residues. The germline V gene encodes CDR1 LNHNV and CDR2 YYDKDF (reference sequence). This chain's CDR3 is CATSRVRDMNTEAFF. The CDR3 DNA reads TGTGCCACCAGCAGAGTGCGGGATATGAACACTGAAGCTTTCTTT.

The rearrangement joins TRBV11-1 to TRBJ2-7; TRBD1 matches at 10 bases. Germline V gene sequence: CDR1 SGHAT, CDR2 FQDESV (reference sequence). The V gene end was trimmed by 5 bases and the J gene end by 4 bases; junction bases not matched to a gene: 5. This CDR3 has 14 amino acids. This CDR3 reads CASSPRDRGYEQYF. DNA for the CDR3: TGTGCCAGCAGCCCCCGGGACAGGGGTTACGAGCAGTACTTC.

This clone is a singleton in its sample. The chain couples TRBV7-9 to TRBJ2-1; 7 bases are a match to TRBD1. CDR3 size: 16 residues. Germline-derived CDR1 and CDR2 are SEHNR and FQNEAQ (reference sequence). V trimming: 5 bases; J trimming: 5 bases; junction bases outside the gene matches: 12. As DNA, the CDR3 is TGTGCCAGCAGCCATGGCCCGAACAGGGGAAACAATGAGCAGTTCTTC. Amino acids: CASSHGPNRGNNEQFF.

This clone showed up just once. The chain is built from TRBV2 and TRBJ1-2; D is undetermined. Trimming removed 1 base at V and 3 bases at J, with 6 bases between. Germline CDR1 is SNHLY and CDR2 is FYNNEI. This CDR3 has 13 residues. This chain's CDR3 is CASSEGVHYGYTF. DNA of the CDR3: TGTGCCAGCAGTGAAGGGGTGCACTATGGCTACACCTTC.

This chain joins TRBV9 and TRBJ2-2; no clear D gene. The CDR3 is made up of 14 amino acids. Germline V gene lookup returns CDR1 SGDLS and CDR2 YYNGEE. V shed 3 bases and J shed 0 bases, with 6 bases lying between them. The CDR3 sequence: CASSASSNTGELFF. The CDR3 coding sequence is TGTGCCAGCAGCGCATCTTCGAACACCGGGGAGCTGTTTTTT.

The chain recombines TRBV25-1 with TRBJ2-3; D not resolved. V was clipped by 8 bases and J by 7 bases, with 7 bases between them. The germline gives CDR1 MGHDK, CDR2 SYGVNS. CDR3 length: 10 residues. This CDR3 is CASLGYTQYF. The CDR3 region has the DNA TGTGCCAGCCTTGGGTATACGCAGTATTTT.

The chain couples TRBV29-1 to TRBJ1-3, with a possible D match to TRBD1 (5 bases). V was clipped by 4 bases and J by 0 bases, with 13 bases between them. Germline values: CDR1 SQVTM, CDR2 ANQGSEA. The CDR3 sequence is 15 residues long. The chain's CDR3 is CSVALGRDSGNTIYF. The CDR3 region has the DNA TGCAGCGTTGCTCTGGGGCGAGACTCTGGAAACACCATATATTTT.

The chain recombines TRBV9 with TRBJ1-6; no reliable D call. V shed 4 bases and J shed 8 bases, with 19 bases lying between them. Germline V gene data show CDR1 as SGDLS and CDR2 as YYNGEE. The CDR3 sequence is 16 residues long. CDR3 protein: CASSPRRTGADSPLHF. The CDR3 DNA follows: TGTGCCAGCAGCCCAAGAAGGACCGGAGCGGATTCACCCCTCCACTTT. Full variable domain (missing parts from reference TRBV9 and TRBJ1-6): DSGVTQTPKHLITATGQRVTLRCSPRSGDLSVYWYQQSLDQGLQFLIQYYNGEERAKGNILERFSAQQFPDLHSELNLSSLELGDSALYFCASSPRRTGADSPLHFGNGTRLTVT.

The chain recombines TRBV5-4 with TRBJ2-5; 7 positions match TRBD2. The junction had 4 bases not matched to a gene; V was cut back by 3 bases and J by 2 bases. This CDR3 comprises 14 residues. Germline lookup yields CDR1 SGHNT and CDR2 YYREEE (reference sequence). CDR3 bases: TGTGCCAGCAGCTCTAGCGGTATACAAGAGACCCAGTACTTC. Translating gives CASSSSGIQETQYF.